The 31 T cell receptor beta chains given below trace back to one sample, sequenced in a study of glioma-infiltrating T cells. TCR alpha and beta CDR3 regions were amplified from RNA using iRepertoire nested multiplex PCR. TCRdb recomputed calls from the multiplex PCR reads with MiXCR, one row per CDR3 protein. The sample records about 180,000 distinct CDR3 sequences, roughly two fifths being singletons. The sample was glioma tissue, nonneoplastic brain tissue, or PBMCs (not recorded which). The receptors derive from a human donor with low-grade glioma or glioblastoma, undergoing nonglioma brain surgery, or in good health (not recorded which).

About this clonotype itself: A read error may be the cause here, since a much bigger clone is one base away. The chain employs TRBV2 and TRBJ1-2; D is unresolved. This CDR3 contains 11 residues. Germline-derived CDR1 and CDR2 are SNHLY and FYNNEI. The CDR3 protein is CASSESRGYTF. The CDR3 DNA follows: TGCGCCAGCAGTGAGTCGAGAGGCTACACCTTC.

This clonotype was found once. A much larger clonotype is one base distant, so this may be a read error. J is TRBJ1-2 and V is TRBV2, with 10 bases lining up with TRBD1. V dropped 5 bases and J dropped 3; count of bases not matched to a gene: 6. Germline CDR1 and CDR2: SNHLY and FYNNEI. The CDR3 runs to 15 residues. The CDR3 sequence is CASSMTGGPHYGYTF. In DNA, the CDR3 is TGTGCCAGCAGTATGACAGGGGGCCCGCACTATGGCTACACCTTC.

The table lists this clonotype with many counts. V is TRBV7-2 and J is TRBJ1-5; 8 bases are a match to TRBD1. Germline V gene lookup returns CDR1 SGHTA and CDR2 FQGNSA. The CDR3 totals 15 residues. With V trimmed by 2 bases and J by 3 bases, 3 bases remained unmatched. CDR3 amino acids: CASSLKTGANQPQHF. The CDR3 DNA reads TGTGCCAGCAGCTTAAAGACAGGGGCCAATCAGCCCCAGCATTTT.

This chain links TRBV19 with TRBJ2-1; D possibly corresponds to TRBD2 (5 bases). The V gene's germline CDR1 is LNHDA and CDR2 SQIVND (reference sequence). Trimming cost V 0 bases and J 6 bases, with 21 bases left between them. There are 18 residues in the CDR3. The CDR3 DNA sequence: TGTGCCAGTAGTATAGATAGCGAGGCGGCCTTCTGGGGCAATGAGCAGTTCTTC. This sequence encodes CASSIDSEAAFWGNEQFF.

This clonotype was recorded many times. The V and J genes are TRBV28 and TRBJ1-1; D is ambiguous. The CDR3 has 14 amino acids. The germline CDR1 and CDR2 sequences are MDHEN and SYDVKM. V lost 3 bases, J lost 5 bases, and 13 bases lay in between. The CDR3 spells CASSLSAGRTEAFF. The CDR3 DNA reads TGTGCCAGCAGTTTGAGTGCCGGACGGACTGAAGCTTTCTTT.

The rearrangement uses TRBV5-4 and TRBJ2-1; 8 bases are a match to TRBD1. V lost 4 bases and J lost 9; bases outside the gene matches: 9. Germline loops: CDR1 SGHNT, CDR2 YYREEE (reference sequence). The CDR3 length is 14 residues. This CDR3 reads CASSIGTGGAEQFF. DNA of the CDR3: TGTGCCAGCAGCATAGGAACAGGGGGTGCTGAGCAGTTCTTC.

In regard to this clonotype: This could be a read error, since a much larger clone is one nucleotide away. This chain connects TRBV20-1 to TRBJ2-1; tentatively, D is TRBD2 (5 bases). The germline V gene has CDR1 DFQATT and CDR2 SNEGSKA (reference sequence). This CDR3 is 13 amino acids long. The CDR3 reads CSASQLVGNEKFF. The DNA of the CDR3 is TGCAGTGCTAGTCAACTAGTAGGGAATGAGAAGTTCTTC.

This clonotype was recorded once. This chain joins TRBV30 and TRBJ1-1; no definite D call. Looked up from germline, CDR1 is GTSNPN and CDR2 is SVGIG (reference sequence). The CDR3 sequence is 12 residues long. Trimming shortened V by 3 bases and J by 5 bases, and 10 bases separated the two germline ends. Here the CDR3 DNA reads TGTGCCTGGAGGAACCAGGCAACTGAAGCTTTCTTT. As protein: CAWRNQATEAFF.

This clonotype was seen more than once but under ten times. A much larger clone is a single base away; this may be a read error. CDR3 in DNA: TGTGCCAGCAGTTCGAGGACAGGGGCTGCCTACACCTTC. It translates to CASSSRTGAAYTF. The chain is built from TRBV27 and TRBJ1-2; TRBD1 matches 9 bases. This CDR3 spans 13 amino acids. V was clipped by 4 bases and J by 10 bases; unmatched bases: 7. The germline V gene has CDR1 MNHEY and CDR2 SMNVEV (reference sequence).

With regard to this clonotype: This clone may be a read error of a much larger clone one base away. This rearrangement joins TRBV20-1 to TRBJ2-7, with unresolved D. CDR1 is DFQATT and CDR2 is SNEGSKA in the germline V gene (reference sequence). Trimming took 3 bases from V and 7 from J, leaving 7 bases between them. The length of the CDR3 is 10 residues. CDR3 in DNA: TGCAGTGCTAGCTCTGAGGAGCAGTACTTC. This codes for CSASSEEQYF.

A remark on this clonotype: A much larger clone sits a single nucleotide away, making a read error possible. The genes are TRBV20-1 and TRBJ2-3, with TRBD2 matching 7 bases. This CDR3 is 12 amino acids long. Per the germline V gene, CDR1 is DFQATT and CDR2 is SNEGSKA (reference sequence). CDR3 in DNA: TGCAGTCTAGCGGAGCGCACAGATACGAAGTATTTT. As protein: CSLAERTDTKYF.

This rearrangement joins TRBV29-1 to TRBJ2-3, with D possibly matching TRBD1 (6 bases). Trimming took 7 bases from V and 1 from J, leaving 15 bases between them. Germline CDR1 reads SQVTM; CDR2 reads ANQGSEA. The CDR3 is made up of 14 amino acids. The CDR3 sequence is CSASSRTGTDTQYF. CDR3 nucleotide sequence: TGCAGCGCCTCCTCTAGGACAGGCACAGATACGCAGTATTTT.

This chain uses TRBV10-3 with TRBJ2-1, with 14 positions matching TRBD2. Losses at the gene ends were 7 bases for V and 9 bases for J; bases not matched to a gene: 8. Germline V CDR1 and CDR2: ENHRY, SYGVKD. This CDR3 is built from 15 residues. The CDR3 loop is CAINAGTSGSGEQFF. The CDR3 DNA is TGTGCCATCAATGCCGGGACTAGCGGGAGTGGTGAGCAGTTCTTC.

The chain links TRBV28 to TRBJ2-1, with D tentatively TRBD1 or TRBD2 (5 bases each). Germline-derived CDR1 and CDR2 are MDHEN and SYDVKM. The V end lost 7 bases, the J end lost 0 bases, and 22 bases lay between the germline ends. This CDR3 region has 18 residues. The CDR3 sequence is CASTTSPVGGSSYNEQFF. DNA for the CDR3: TGTGCCAGCACCACTAGTCCGGTTGGGGGAAGCTCCTACAATGAGCAGTTCTTC.

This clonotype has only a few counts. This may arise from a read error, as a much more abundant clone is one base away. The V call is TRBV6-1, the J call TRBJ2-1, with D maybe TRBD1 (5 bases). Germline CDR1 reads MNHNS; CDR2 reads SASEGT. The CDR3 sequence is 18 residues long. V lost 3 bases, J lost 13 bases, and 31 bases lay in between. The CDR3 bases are TGTGCCAGCAGTGATGGGCTTGTGCAGGGAAAATTATTAGAGACCCAGTTCTTC. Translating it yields CASSDGLVQGKLLETQFF.

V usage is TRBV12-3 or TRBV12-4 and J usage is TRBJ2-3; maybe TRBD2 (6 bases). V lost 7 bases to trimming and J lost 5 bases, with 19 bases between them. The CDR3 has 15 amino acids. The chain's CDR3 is CASNHGGSGGDTQYF. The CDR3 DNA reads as TGTGCCAGCAACCACGGAGGGAGCGGTGGAGATACGCAGTATTTT.

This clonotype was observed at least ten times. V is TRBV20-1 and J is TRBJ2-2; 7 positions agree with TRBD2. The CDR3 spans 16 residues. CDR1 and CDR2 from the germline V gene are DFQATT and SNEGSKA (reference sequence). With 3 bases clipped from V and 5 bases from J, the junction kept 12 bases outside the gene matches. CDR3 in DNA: TGCAGTGCTAGGGTCTTGGGCGGGAGATGGACCGGGGAGCTGTTTTTT. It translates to CSARVLGGRWTGELFF.

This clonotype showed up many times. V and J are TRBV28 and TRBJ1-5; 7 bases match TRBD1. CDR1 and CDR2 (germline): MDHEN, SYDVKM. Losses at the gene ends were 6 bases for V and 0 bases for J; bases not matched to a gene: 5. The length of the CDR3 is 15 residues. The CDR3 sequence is CASSGQDLSNQPQHF. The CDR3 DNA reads TGTGCCAGCAGCGGACAGGATCTTAGCAATCAGCCCCAGCATTTT.

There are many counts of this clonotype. CDR3 protein: CASSLAATYEQYF. The CDR3 bases are TGTGCCAGCAGTTTAGCGGCCACCTACGAGCAGTACTTC. The chain carries TRBV6-1 and TRBJ2-7, with a possible D match to TRBD2 (6 bases). The CDR3 spans 13 residues. V was cut by 5 bases and J by 2 bases, with 10 bases left in between. In germline, CDR1 is MNHNS, CDR2 SASEGT.

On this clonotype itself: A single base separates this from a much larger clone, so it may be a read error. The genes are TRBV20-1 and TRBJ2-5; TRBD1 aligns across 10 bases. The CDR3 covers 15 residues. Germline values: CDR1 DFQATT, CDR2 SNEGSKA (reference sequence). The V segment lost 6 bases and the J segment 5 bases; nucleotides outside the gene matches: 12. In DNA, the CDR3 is TGCAGTGCCCAACACCGGGACAGGGGATGGGAGACCCAGTACTTC. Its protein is CSAQHRDRGWETQYF.

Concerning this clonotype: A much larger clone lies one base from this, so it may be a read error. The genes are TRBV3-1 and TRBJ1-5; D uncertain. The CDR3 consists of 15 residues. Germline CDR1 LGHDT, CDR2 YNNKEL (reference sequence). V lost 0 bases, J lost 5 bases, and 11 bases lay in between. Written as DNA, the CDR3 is TGTGCCAGCAGCCAAGATATAACCGAAGATCAGCCCCAGCATTTT. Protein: CASSQDITEDQPQHF.

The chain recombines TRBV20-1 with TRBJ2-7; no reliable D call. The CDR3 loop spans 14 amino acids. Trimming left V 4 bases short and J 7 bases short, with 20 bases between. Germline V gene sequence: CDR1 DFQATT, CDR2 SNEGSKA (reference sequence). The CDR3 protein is CSAKWSTAPFEQYF. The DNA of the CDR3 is TGCAGTGCTAAATGGAGCACAGCCCCCTTTGAGCAGTACTTC.

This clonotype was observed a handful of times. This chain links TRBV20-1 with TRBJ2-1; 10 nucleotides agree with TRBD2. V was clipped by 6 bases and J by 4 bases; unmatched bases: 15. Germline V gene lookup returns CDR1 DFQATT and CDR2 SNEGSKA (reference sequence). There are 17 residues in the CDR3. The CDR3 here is CSAPPAGGRGVYNEQFF. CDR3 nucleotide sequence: TGCAGTGCCCCCCCAGCGGGAGGGAGAGGCGTATACAATGAGCAGTTCTTC.

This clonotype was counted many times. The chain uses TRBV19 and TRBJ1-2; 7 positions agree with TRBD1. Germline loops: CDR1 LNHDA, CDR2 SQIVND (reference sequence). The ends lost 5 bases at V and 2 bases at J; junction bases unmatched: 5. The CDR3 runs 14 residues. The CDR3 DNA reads TGTGCCAGTAGTCCGACAGGGTACAACTATGGCTACACCTTC. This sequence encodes CASSPTGYNYGYTF.

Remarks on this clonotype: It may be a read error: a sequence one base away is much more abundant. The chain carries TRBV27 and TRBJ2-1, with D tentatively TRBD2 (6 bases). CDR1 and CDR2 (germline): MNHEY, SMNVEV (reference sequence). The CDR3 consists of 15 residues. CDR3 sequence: CASSLGLTRANEQFF. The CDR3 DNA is TGTGCCAGTAGTTTAGGACTAACGCGGGCCAATGAGCAGTTCTTC.

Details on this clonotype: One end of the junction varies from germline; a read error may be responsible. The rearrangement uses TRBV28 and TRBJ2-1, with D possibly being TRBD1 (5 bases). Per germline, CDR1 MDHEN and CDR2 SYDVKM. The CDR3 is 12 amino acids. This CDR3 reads CARSSGYGEQFF. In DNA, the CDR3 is TGTGCCAGAAGTTCAGGGTATGGGGAGCAGTTCTTC.

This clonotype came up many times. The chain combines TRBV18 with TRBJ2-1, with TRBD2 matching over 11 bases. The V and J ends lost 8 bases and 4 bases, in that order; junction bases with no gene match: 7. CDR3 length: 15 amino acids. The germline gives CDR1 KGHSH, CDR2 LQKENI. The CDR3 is CASSSGTSGYNEQFF. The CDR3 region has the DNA TGTGCCAGCAGTTCCGGGACTAGCGGTTACAATGAGCAGTTCTTC. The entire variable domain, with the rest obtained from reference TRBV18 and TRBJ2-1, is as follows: NAGVMQNPRHLVRRRGQEARLRCSPMKGHSHVYWYRQLPEEGLKFMVYLQKENIIDESGMPKERFSAEFPKEGPSILRIQQVVRGDSAAYFCASSSGTSGYNEQFFGPGTRLTVL.

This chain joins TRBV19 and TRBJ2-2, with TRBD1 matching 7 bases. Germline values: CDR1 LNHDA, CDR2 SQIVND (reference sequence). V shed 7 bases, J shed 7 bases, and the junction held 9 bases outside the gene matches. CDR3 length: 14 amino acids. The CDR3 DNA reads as TGTGCCAGTATAGACAGGGCTGCGAACGGGGAGCTGTTTTTT. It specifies CASIDRAANGELFF. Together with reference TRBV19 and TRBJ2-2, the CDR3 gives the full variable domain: DGGITQSPKYLFRKEGQNVTLSCEQNLNHDAMYWYRQDPGQGLRLIYYSQIVNDFQKGDIAEGYSVSREKKESFPLTVTSAQKNPTAFYLCASIDRAANGELFFGEGSRLTVL.

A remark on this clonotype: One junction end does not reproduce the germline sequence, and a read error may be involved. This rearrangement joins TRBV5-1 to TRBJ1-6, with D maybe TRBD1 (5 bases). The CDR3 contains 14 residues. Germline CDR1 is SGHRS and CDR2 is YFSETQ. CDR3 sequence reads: CAGSSGPRDSPLHF. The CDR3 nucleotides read TGCGCCGGCAGCTCGGGACCAAGGGATTCACCCCTCCACTTT.

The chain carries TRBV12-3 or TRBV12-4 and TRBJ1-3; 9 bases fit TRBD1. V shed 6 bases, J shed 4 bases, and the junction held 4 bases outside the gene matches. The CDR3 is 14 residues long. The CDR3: CASSWTGAGNTIYF. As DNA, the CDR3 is TGTGCCAGCAGCTGGACAGGGGCAGGAAACACCATATATTTT.

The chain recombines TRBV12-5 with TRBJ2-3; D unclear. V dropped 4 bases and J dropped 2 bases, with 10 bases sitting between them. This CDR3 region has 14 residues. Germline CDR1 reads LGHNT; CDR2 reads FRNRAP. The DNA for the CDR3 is TGTGCTAGTGGTTCCCCCGTTTCCACAGATACGCAGTATTTT. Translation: CASGSPVSTDTQYF.